A single sample gave rise to the 23 T cell receptor beta chains below, sequenced in a study of CD8 T cells in Susac syndrome. Random hexamers were used to reverse transcribe roughly 0.5 to 1 ug of RNA. TCRdb re-derived calls from the immunoSEQ multiplex PCR reads in MiXCR, one entry per CDR3 protein. The profile covers 210,000 or so distinct CDR3 sequences, with about 95% appearing a single time and over 0.15% taken by the ten largest. The source material was CD4+ T cells from PBMCs. Receptor source: a human donor with Susac syndrome.

Here the CDR3 DNA reads TGTGCCAGCAGCTTAGACCACGCCCGTCAAGAGACCCAGTACTTC. This codes for CASSLDHARQETQYF. This chain links TRBV7-2 with TRBJ2-5, with unresolved D. V was cut by 1 base and J by 2 bases, with 11 bases left in between. The CDR3 totals 15 residues. Looked up from germline, CDR1 is SGHTA and CDR2 is FQGNSA.

The chain uses TRBV20-1 and TRBJ2-7; D is ambiguous. Germline CDR1 and CDR2: DFQATT and SNEGSKA (reference sequence). The CDR3 loop spans 13 amino acids. Deletions cut 1 base from V and 2 bases from J, with 9 bases between. CDR3 sequence reads: CSARVPATYEQYF. The CDR3, as DNA: TGCAGTGCTAGAGTCCCAGCCACCTACGAGCAGTACTTC.

The chain uses TRBV28 and TRBJ2-5, with 12 bases fitting TRBD1. Germline V gene lookup returns CDR1 MDHEN and CDR2 SYDVKM. CDR3 length equals 13 residues. Trimming at V came to 1 base and at J to 12 bases, leaving 3 bases not matched to a gene. This CDR3 is CASSLSGTGGEYF. The CDR3, as DNA: TGTGCCAGCAGTTTATCAGGGACAGGGGGCGAGTACTTC.

The gene calls are TRBV19 and TRBJ1-1; D is unresolved. Germline V gene data show CDR1 as LNHDA and CDR2 as SQIVND (reference sequence). This CDR3 is 14 amino acids long. Trimming pared 4 bases from V and 6 bases from J, leaving 15 bases between. CDR3 protein: CASSRTAETSEAFF. CDR3 in DNA: TGTGCCAGTAGTAGAACCGCCGAAACCTCTGAAGCTTTCTTT.

This clonotype has just a few counts. The chain recombines TRBV4-2 with TRBJ2-3; D remains unclear. This CDR3 comprises 13 residues. V lost 4 bases and J 6 bases, leaving 11 bases between the germline ends. The germline V gene encodes CDR1 LGHNA and CDR2 YNFKEQ. This CDR3 reads CASSPGGEDTQYF. In DNA, the CDR3 is TGTGCCAGCAGCCCTGGCGGAGAGGATACGCAGTATTTT.

This chain connects TRBV30 to TRBJ1-2, with 11 bases fitting TRBD1. The V and J ends lost 0 bases and 7 bases, in that order; junction bases with no gene match: 16. Germline loops: CDR1 GTSNPN, CDR2 SVGIG (reference sequence). The CDR3 contains 18 residues. The CDR3 DNA reads TGTGCCTGGAGTGTACGCGGACAGGGGGCACTTCACGTCAGTGGCTACACCTTC. Encoded protein: CAWSVRGQGALHVSGYTF.

The DNA of the CDR3 is TGCAGTGCTCCACTACAGGGGGCGCCTGGCAATCAGCCCCAGCATTTT. Translated: CSAPLQGAPGNQPQHF. The chain has TRBV20-1 and TRBJ1-5; 9 bases are shared with TRBD1. The V gene end was trimmed by 5 bases and the J gene end by 2 bases; junction bases not matched to a gene: 10. Looked up from germline, CDR1 is DFQATT and CDR2 is SNEGSKA (reference sequence). The CDR3 extends over 16 amino acids.

The V call is TRBV20-1, the J call TRBJ1-2; D gene ambiguous. CDR1 DFQATT and CDR2 SNEGSKA come from the germline V gene (reference sequence). The CDR3 totals 14 residues. V lost 3 bases and J 0 bases, leaving 11 bases between the germline ends. Here the CDR3 DNA reads TGCAGTGCTAGGGTCGGCGGGGCTAACTATGGCTACACCTTC. Residues: CSARVGGANYGYTF.

V usage is TRBV4-2 and J usage is TRBJ2-2; tentatively, D is TRBD2 (5 bases). CDR3 length: 15 residues. Between the trimmed V and J ends, which lost 0 bases and 8 bases, there was a span of 13 bases. The V gene's germline CDR1 is LGHNA and CDR2 YNFKEQ. The CDR3 reads CASSQDVVGGGELFF. CDR3 nucleotides: TGTGCCAGCAGCCAAGATGTGGTAGGCGGGGGGGAGCTGTTTTTT.

The J gene is TRBJ2-4, the V gene TRBV28; unclear D gene. CDR1 is MDHEN and CDR2 is SYDVKM in the germline V gene. This CDR3 is 16 amino acids long. V was shortened by 1 base and J by 1 base, with 11 bases between the two germline ends. CDR3 nucleotides: TGTGCCAGCAGTTTATTGGCGGTTGCGGCCAAAAACATTCAGTACTTC. Protein: CASSLLAVAAKNIQYF.

The chain couples TRBV6-5 to TRBJ1-5; the match to TRBD1 covers 8 bases. The CDR3 is 13 residues long. V shed 5 bases, J shed 11 bases, and the junction held 8 bases outside the gene matches. Germline values: CDR1 MNHEY, CDR2 SVGAGI. The CDR3 nucleotides read TGTGCCAGCAGTACCACACCACAGGGGGCCCAGCATTTT. It yields the protein CASSTTPQGAQHF.

A remark on this clonotype: An end of the junction differs from the germline gene, which may be a read error. V usage is TRBV30 and J usage is TRBJ1-6; D unresolved. CDR3 size: 13 residues. Germline CDR1 and CDR2: GTSNPN and SVGIG (reference sequence). In DNA, the CDR3 is TGTGCCTGGAGTCCAGGACTGTATTCACCCCTCCATTTT. This codes for CAWSPGLYSPLHF.

This clonotype came up once. The chain joins TRBV7-8 to TRBJ2-2, with 7 bases aligning to TRBD1. From germline, CDR1 is SGHVS and CDR2 FQNEAQ. The ends lost 4 bases at V and 6 bases at J; junction bases unmatched: 5. The CDR3 extends over 14 amino acids. The CDR3 is CASSWDRFPGELFF. As DNA, the CDR3 is TGTGCCAGCAGCTGGGACAGATTCCCCGGGGAGCTGTTTTTT.

This clonotype appeared a few times. CDR3 in DNA: TGTGCCAGCAGCTTGGGCCTGGAAACAGATACGCAGTATTTT. It is translated as CASSLGLETDTQYF. The rearrangement joins TRBV5-6 to TRBJ2-3, with D unclear. CDR3 length equals 14 residues. Trimming left V 0 bases short and J 3 bases short, with 8 bases between. The germline V gene encodes CDR1 SGHDT and CDR2 YYEEEE.

J is TRBJ1-6 and V is TRBV20-1; D call uncertain. Germline loops: CDR1 DFQATT, CDR2 SNEGSKA (reference sequence). The CDR3 contains 17 residues. V was pared by 3 bases and J by 2 bases, with 17 bases between. CDR3 DNA sequence: TGCAGTGCTAGGAAATCCGATCAGCTCCCCTATAATTCACCCCTCCACTTT. It is translated as CSARKSDQLPYNSPLHF.

The CDR3 is CSASKEQVGIGYTF. In DNA form, the CDR3 reads TGCAGTGCTAGCAAGGAGCAGGTCGGTATCGGCTACACCTTC. The V call is TRBV20-1, the J call TRBJ1-2; D unclear. This CDR3 spans 14 amino acids. Trimming cost V 3 bases and J 8 bases, with 19 bases left between them. Germline-derived CDR1 and CDR2 are DFQATT and SNEGSKA (reference sequence).

The chain has TRBV18 and TRBJ1-1; the D gene is possibly TRBD1 (5 bases). The ends were cut back, 2 bases at V and 1 base at J, with 14 bases in the middle. The length of the CDR3 is 16 residues. In germline, CDR1 is KGHSH, CDR2 LQKENI. The CDR3 DNA follows: TGTGCCAGCTCACCAGGGAAGAGGGGAGAGAACACTGAAGCTTTCTTT. This sequence encodes CASSPGKRGENTEAFF.

The chain combines TRBV20-1 with TRBJ1-1; D ambiguous. Germline CDR1 DFQATT, CDR2 SNEGSKA (reference sequence). This CDR3 region has 13 residues. V shed 5 bases and J shed 0 bases, with 10 bases lying between them. CDR3 bases: TGCAGTGCTCTGACGGACCTGAACACTGAAGCTTTCTTT. As protein: CSALTDLNTEAFF.

This chain links TRBV28 with TRBJ1-6; D is uncertain. The V and J ends lost 2 bases and 9 bases respectively, with 8 bases between them. Germline lookup yields CDR1 MDHEN and CDR2 SYDVKM. CDR3 length equals 13 residues. CDR3 in amino acids: CASSLNEVSPLHF. The CDR3 nucleotides are TGTGCCAGCAGTTTAAACGAGGTTTCACCCCTCCACTTT.

This clonotype was seen only once. V and J are TRBV20-1 and TRBJ1-1; D is undetermined. The CDR3 consists of 12 residues. The germline CDR1 and CDR2 sequences are DFQATT and SNEGSKA (reference sequence). Trimming took 3 bases from V and 6 from J, leaving 11 bases between them. The CDR3 reads CSASVGSAEAFF. The CDR3 DNA reads TGCAGTGCTAGCGTGGGGTCGGCTGAAGCTTTCTTT.

The chain's CDR3 is CSALGGGGQPQHF. Written as DNA, the CDR3 is TGCAGCGCCCTGGGAGGGGGAGGCCAGCCCCAGCATTTT. The chain is built from TRBV20-1 and TRBJ1-5; D perhaps matches TRBD1 (6 bases). The CDR3 covers 13 residues. The germline gives CDR1 DFQATT, CDR2 SNEGSKA (reference sequence).

This chain links TRBV4-2 with TRBJ2-7, with D possibly matching TRBD2 (6 bases). The germline V gene encodes CDR1 LGHNA and CDR2 YNFKEQ. Trimming took off 0 bases at V and 4 bases at J, with 13 bases between the two ends. This CDR3 spans 15 amino acids. The CDR3 DNA reads as TGTGCCAGCAGCCAAGATAGGGCGGGGACTTACGAGCAGTACTTC. Translating it yields CASSQDRAGTYEQYF.

V and J are TRBV20-1 and TRBJ2-3; the match to TRBD1 covers 8 bases. The length of the CDR3 is 13 residues. Germline V gene lookup returns CDR1 DFQATT and CDR2 SNEGSKA (reference sequence). After removal of 5 bases from V and 5 bases from J, the junction contained 6 bases not matched to a gene. CDR3 sequence (DNA): TGCAGTGCTTTCCAGGGGGCTGAAGATACGCAGTATTTT. Residues: CSAFQGAEDTQYF.